These 15 T cell receptor beta chains share one sample of origin, sequenced in a study of CD8 T cells in Susac syndrome. RNA was extracted with the RNeasy kit, and a quantity of roughly 0.5 to 1 ug was reverse transcribed using random hexamers. Via MiXCR, TCRdb re-called the immunoSEQ multiplex PCR reads, giving one row per CDR3 protein. The sample lists fewer than 90,000 distinct CDR3 sequences, about 94% occurring once. Sequencing was performed on CD8+ T cells from PBMCs. The receptors were sampled from a human donor with Susac syndrome.

The table lists this clonotype with a few counts. The chain couples TRBV4-2 to TRBJ2-7, with TRBD2 matching 8 bases. The CDR3 has 17 residues. The germline CDR1 and CDR2 sequences are LGHNA and YNFKEQ. Germline trimming cut 2 bases from V and 4 bases from J; bases unmatched to any gene: 13. CDR3 region: CASSQPTSGSAGYEQYF. The CDR3 DNA reads TGTGCCAGCAGCCAACCAACTAGCGGATCCGCAGGGTACGAGCAGTACTTC.

The V and J genes are TRBV2 and TRBJ1-5; 10 bases fit TRBD1. Germline CDR1 reads SNHLY; CDR2 reads FYNNEI. V lost 6 bases to trimming and J lost 5 bases; unmatched junction nucleotides: 4. The CDR3 is 14 amino acids. The CDR3 spells CASSGTGDDQPQHF. The CDR3 nucleotides are TGTGCCAGCAGCGGGACAGGGGATGATCAGCCCCAGCATTTT.

The chain combines TRBV6-2 or TRBV6-3 with TRBJ2-7, with D perhaps matching TRBD1 (5 bases). Trimming shortened V by 2 bases and J by 6 bases, and 14 bases separated the two germline ends. CDR1 MNHEY and CDR2 SVGEGT come from the germline V gene. CDR3 size: 14 residues. In DNA, the CDR3 is TGTGCCAGCAGTTACCTCCAGGGAATTGGCGAGCAGTACTTC. Translation gives CASSYLQGIGEQYF.

The chain joins TRBV21-1 to TRBJ1-1. TRBV21-1 is an annotated pseudogene. CDR3 size: 15 residues. The CDR3 reads CASSTCSQDRTEAFF. DNA of the CDR3: TGTGCCAGCAGCACGTGTAGCCAGGATCGGACTGAAGCTTTCTTT.

This clonotype was observed once. This chain connects TRBV30 to TRBJ2-7, with D unclear. Germline assignment: CDR1 GTSNPN and CDR2 SVGIG (reference sequence). The CDR3 contains 12 residues. Trimming stripped 5 bases from V and 0 bases from J, with 8 bases between. CDR3 nucleotides: TGTGCCTGGTCTGTCAGCTCCTACGAGCAGTACTTC. Translated, it gives CAWSVSSYEQYF.

V usage is TRBV9 and J usage is TRBJ1-6; 9 nucleotides align to TRBD1. J was trimmed by 9 bases and V by 2 bases; bases with no gene match: 3. The CDR3 is made up of 14 amino acids. Per germline, CDR1 SGDLS and CDR2 YYNGEE. As DNA, the CDR3 is TGTGCCAGCAGCGTGGGACAGGGAGGTTCACCCCTCCACTTT. It codes for CASSVGQGGSPLHF.

V gene TRBV5-1 combines with J gene TRBJ2-3, with D possibly being TRBD1 (7 bases). The CDR3 is 16 amino acids. The V end lost 0 bases, the J end lost 2 bases, and 13 bases lay between the germline ends. Germline lookup yields CDR1 SGHRS and CDR2 YFSETQ. The CDR3 DNA reads TGCGCCAGCAGCTTGGTCAGGGGGGCGACCACAGATACGCAGTATTTT. Translation: CASSLVRGATTDTQYF.

V and J are TRBV27 and TRBJ2-7; D perhaps matches TRBD1 (6 bases). CDR3 length: 12 residues. Germline loops: CDR1 MNHEY, CDR2 SMNVEV (reference sequence). V shed 3 bases and J shed 6 bases, with 9 bases lying between them. Written as DNA, the CDR3 is TGTGCCAGCAGTTTCAGGGGCAGCGAGCAGTACTTC. Residues: CASSFRGSEQYF.

This clonotype was observed once. The chain combines TRBV7-2 with TRBJ2-7; D not certain. From germline, CDR1 is SGHTA and CDR2 FQGNSA. Between the trimmed V and J ends, which lost 2 bases and 0 bases, there was a span of 14 bases. The CDR3 contains 16 residues. The CDR3 bases are TGTGCCAGCAGCTTAAAACCCATGTCGGGCTCCTACGAGCAGTACTTC. This translates into CASSLKPMSGSYEQYF.

Only one count was recorded for this clonotype. The rearrangement joins TRBV28 to TRBJ2-1; 7 bases align to TRBD2. Germline V gene data show CDR1 as MDHEN and CDR2 as SYDVKM. Unmatched junction bases numbered 1, after V lost 0 bases and J lost 2 bases. The CDR3 length is 15 residues. The CDR3 region has the DNA TGTGCCAGCAGTTTATGGCGGGGGACCTACAATGAGCAGTTCTTC. Amino acids: CASSLWRGTYNEQFF. Full variable domain (remainder filled in from reference TRBV28 and TRBJ2-1): DVKVTQSSRYLVKRTGEKVFLECVQDMDHENMFWYRQDPGLGLRLIYFSYDVKMKEKGDIPEGYSVSREKKERFSLILESASTNQTSMYLCASSLWRGTYNEQFFGPGTRLTVL.

This clonotype was seen just once. This chain uses TRBV4-3 with TRBJ2-3; D unresolved. The V and J ends lost 0 bases and 0 bases respectively, with 13 bases between them. The CDR3 covers 17 residues. The germline CDR1 and CDR2 sequences are LGHNA and YSLEER. CDR3 DNA: TGCGCCAGCAGCCAAGATCAAACTCCACCTAGCACAGATACGCAGTATTTT. Translating gives CASSQDQTPPSTDTQYF.

DNA of the CDR3: TGTGCCAGCAGTTTCCCAACAAAAACCACAGATACGCAGTATTTT. This gives the protein CASSFPTKTTDTQYF. The rearrangement links TRBV28 to TRBJ2-3; no firm D call. Trimming stripped 3 bases from V and 2 bases from J, with 12 bases between. CDR3 length: 15 amino acids. CDR1 is MDHEN, CDR2 SYDVKM, per germline.

The chain couples TRBV30 to TRBJ2-1; D is tentatively TRBD1 or TRBD2 (5 bases each). From germline, CDR1 is GTSNPN and CDR2 SVGIG (reference sequence). This CDR3 spans 14 amino acids. CDR3 sequence (DNA): TGTGCGTCTTCCGGGACCGGCATCTACAATGAGCAGTTCTTC. This sequence encodes CASSGTGIYNEQFF.

This chain uses TRBV6-6 with TRBJ2-2, with unresolved D. Trimming pared 6 bases from V and 4 bases from J, leaving 6 bases between. Germline assignment: CDR1 MNHNY and CDR2 SVGAGI (reference sequence). The CDR3 runs 12 residues. CDR3 DNA: TGTGCCAGCAGCGTTGTCACCGGGGAGCTGTTTTTT. Its translation is CASSVVTGELFF.

The chain uses TRBV4-2 and TRBJ2-2, with D perhaps TRBD1 or TRBD2 (7 bases each). The germline V and J ends were trimmed by 0 bases and 6 bases, with 17 bases remaining between them. The CDR3 is 17 residues long. Germline CDR1 reads LGHNA; CDR2 reads YNFKEQ. Written as DNA, the CDR3 is TGTGCCAGCAGCCAAGAGGGAGGGACAGCAATATCCGGGGAGCTGTTTTTT. Amino acids: CASSQEGGTAISGELFF.